This TCR beta chain was captured in a study of shared clonotypes between healthy human individuals. This CDR3 is 15 amino acids long. Deletions cut 3 bases from V and 0 bases from J, with 11 bases between. Germline values: CDR1 MDHEN, CDR2 SYDVKM. Sequencing was performed with immunoSEQ multiplex PCR; in TCRdb, only in-frame clones are kept and a portion is missing. This table has approximately 640,000 clones, about 92% appearing once. The specimen was memory CD8+ T cells from PBMCs. Subset of the sample: CD45RO+ cells pooled with CCR7-negative TemRA cells. The chain joins TRBV28 to TRBJ1-1; perhaps TRBD1 as D (5 bases). This receptor was taken from a young man in good health. Some clones in this sample may be carry-over from other donors' samples. The CDR3 coding sequence is TGTGCCAGCAGTTTCTGGCGGGACTTGAACACTGAAGCTTTCTTT. This encodes CASSFWRDLNTEAFF.